The 15 T cell receptor beta chains reported below all come from one sample, sequenced in a study of shared clonotypes between healthy human individuals. Libraries were prepared by immunoSEQ multiplex PCR; TCRdb keeps only in-frame clonotypes and omits some of them. Here the sample spans millions of clones, around nine tenths being singletons. Sequencing used naive CD4+ T cells sorted from blood. Subset given: CD45RA+ positively selected. The origin of the receptors is a man between 18 and 35 years old in good health.

The chain combines TRBV21-1 with TRBJ2-7; TRBD1 reflects the table's D call only, with no check against the DNA. TRBV21-1 is a pseudogene. The CDR3 sequence is 16 residues long. CDR3 region: CASSNRPWTGCYEQYF. CDR3 nucleotide sequence: TGTGCCAGCAGCAACAGGCCCTGGACAGGGTGCTACGAGCAGTACTTC.

This clone has a single count. This rearrangement joins TRBV27 to TRBJ2-5, with TRBD2 matching 7 bases. Per the germline V gene, CDR1 is MNHEY and CDR2 is SMNVEV (reference sequence). The CDR3 runs 12 residues. The trim removed 5 bases at V and 7 bases at J, leaving 4 bases unmatched. CDR3 protein: CASSPGGGTQYF. CDR3 DNA sequence: TGTGCCAGCAGTCCTGGCGGGGGGACCCAGTACTTC.

The rearrangement joins TRBV28 to TRBJ2-3; the match to TRBD1 covers 7 bases. The V gene's germline CDR1 is MDHEN and CDR2 SYDVKM. There are 15 residues in the CDR3. V dropped 2 bases and J dropped 1; count of bases not matched to a gene: 3. Here the CDR3 reads CASSLTGQGTDTQYF. The CDR3 bases are TGTGCCAGCAGTTTAACCGGACAGGGCACAGATACGCAGTATTTT.

The rearrangement uses TRBV7-9 and TRBJ2-7; 12 nucleotides match TRBD2. This CDR3 is built from 15 residues. Germline values: CDR1 SEHNR, CDR2 FQNEAQ (reference sequence). After removal of 5 bases from V and 2 bases from J, the junction contained 4 bases not matched to a gene. CDR3 loop: CASSNRLAGAYEQYF. CDR3 DNA: TGTGCCAGCAGCAATAGACTAGCGGGGGCCTACGAGCAGTACTTC.

The chain recombines TRBV19 with TRBJ2-3, with 8 bases that match TRBD1. The CDR3 is 16 residues long. V was pared by 5 bases and J by 1 base, with 8 bases of the junction left unmatched. The V gene's germline CDR1 is LNHDA and CDR2 SQIVND (reference sequence). The CDR3 sequence is CASSGGQGKGTDTQYF. The CDR3 DNA is TGTGCCAGTAGTGGAGGACAGGGTAAAGGCACAGATACGCAGTATTTT.

In the case of this clone: One junction end does not reproduce the germline sequence, and a read error may be involved. The CDR3 sequence: CSLPGQGDF. The CDR3 region has the DNA TGCAGCCTTCCGGGACAGGGAGACTTC. The V gene is TRBV20-1, the J gene TRBJ2-5; 9 nucleotides align to TRBD1. CDR1 DFQATT and CDR2 SNEGSKA come from the germline V gene (reference sequence). The CDR3 consists of 9 residues.

The V gene is TRBV18, the J gene TRBJ2-7; 8 bases map to TRBD2. Germline assignment: CDR1 KGHSH and CDR2 LQKENI. This CDR3 has 15 amino acids. Trimming removed 2 bases from V and 3 bases from J; junction bases left unmatched: 6. The CDR3 bases are TGTGCCAGCTCACCAACTAGCGGTAAATTCTACGAGCAGTACTTC. This encodes CASSPTSGKFYEQYF.

This chain links TRBV5-4 with TRBJ2-1; D is possibly TRBD2 (6 bases). Trimming shortened V by 0 bases and J by 7 bases, and 14 bases separated the two germline ends. Germline V gives CDR1 SGHNT, CDR2 YYREEE (reference sequence). The CDR3 is made up of 15 amino acids. CDR3 bases: TGTGCCAGCAGCTTGGGGAGGGGCAGGGATAATGAGCAGTTCTTC. Its translation: CASSLGRGRDNEQFF. Full variable domain (outside the CDR3, taken from reference TRBV5-4 and TRBJ2-1): ETGVTQSPTHLIKTRGQQVTLRCSSQSGHNTVSWYQQALGQGPQFIFQYYREEENGRGNFPPRFSGLQFPNYSSELNVNALELDDSALYLCASSLGRGRDNEQFFGPGTRLTVL.

The chain employs TRBV30 and TRBJ2-1; unclear D gene. Germline V lookup: CDR1 GTSNPN, CDR2 SVGIG (reference sequence). The CDR3 length is 14 residues. Between the trimmed V and J ends, which lost 0 bases and 2 bases, there was a span of 8 bases. The CDR3 nucleotides are TGTGCCTGGAGTGTATCTCAGACCTACAATGAGCAGTTCTTC. This encodes CAWSVSQTYNEQFF. Full variable domain (outside the CDR3, taken from reference TRBV30 and TRBJ2-1): SQTIHQWPATLVQPVGSPLSLECTVEGTSNPNLYWYRQAAGRGLQLLFYSVGIGQISSEVPQNLSASRPQDRQFILSSKKLLLSDSGFYLCAWSVSQTYNEQFFGPGTRLTVL.

The V and J genes are TRBV5-6 and TRBJ1-6; D not certain. The CDR3 runs to 15 residues. Germline V gene data show CDR1 as SGHDT and CDR2 as YYEEEE. Trimming pared 4 bases from V and 7 bases from J, leaving 15 bases between. The CDR3 DNA reads TGTGCCAGCAGCCCGAGGGCCCGACCGAATTCACCCCTCCACTTT. It encodes CASSPRARPNSPLHF.

The chain recombines TRBV9 with TRBJ2-1; TRBD2 is a possible D gene (6 bases). The V gene's germline CDR1 is SGDLS and CDR2 YYNGEE. V was cut by 8 bases and J by 0 bases, with 24 bases left in between. This CDR3 is built from 18 residues. The CDR3 DNA follows: TGTGCCAGACGGGATAGCGGCCGACTACCGAGCTCCTACAATGAGCAGTTCTTC. This codes for CARRDSGRLPSSYNEQFF.

The chain is built from TRBV6-1 and TRBJ1-6; the D is unclear. Germline values: CDR1 MNHNS, CDR2 SASEGT. CDR3 length: 13 amino acids. V was pared by 3 bases and J by 10 bases, with 10 bases between. The CDR3 spells CASSDSPRSPLHF. The DNA of the CDR3 is TGTGCCAGCAGTGATAGTCCCCGCTCACCCCTCCACTTT.

The sample holds a few counts of this clone. The gene calls are TRBV30 and TRBJ1-3; weak D call: TRBD1 (5 bases). The germline gives CDR1 GTSNPN, CDR2 SVGIG (reference sequence). The CDR3 extends over 15 amino acids. V was cut by 0 bases and J by 3 bases, with 12 bases left in between. CDR3 amino acids: CAWSVNPQVGNTIYF. The CDR3, as DNA: TGTGCCTGGAGTGTAAATCCACAGGTTGGAAACACCATATATTTT. Using reference TRBV30 and TRBJ1-3 for the parts outside the CDR3, the full variable domain is SQTIHQWPATLVQPVGSPLSLECTVEGTSNPNLYWYRQAAGRGLQLLFYSVGIGQISSEVPQNLSASRPQDRQFILSSKKLLLSDSGFYLCAWSVNPQVGNTIYFGEGSWLTVV.

The chain joins TRBV5-1 to TRBJ2-1; 14 bases fit TRBD2. The V gene end was trimmed by 1 base and the J gene end by 8 bases; junction bases not matched to a gene: 8. This CDR3 has 17 amino acids. Germline CDR1 and CDR2: SGHRS and YFSETQ. The chain's CDR3 is CASSLIPGTSGGHEQFF. The CDR3 DNA reads as TGCGCCAGCAGCTTGATCCCCGGGACTAGCGGGGGTCATGAGCAGTTCTTC.

The CDR3 here is CASSSTRDRGHGYTF. Here the CDR3 DNA reads TGTGCCAGTAGTTCCACCCGGGACAGGGGGCATGGCTACACCTTC. The chain is built from TRBV19 and TRBJ1-2; 12 nucleotides match TRBD1. The J segment lost 6 bases and the V segment lost 5 bases, leaving 7 bases of the junction unmatched. Germline V lookup: CDR1 LNHDA, CDR2 SQIVND (reference sequence). This CDR3 has 15 residues.